Below, 18 T cell receptor beta chains from the same sample are listed, as sequenced in a study of blood T cell repertoires in COVID-19. Here immunoSEQ multiplex PCR was the method, and the copy in TCRdb shows in-frame clones only, minus some. The table lists approximately 90,000 clones, 70% to 90% of them singletons, with over 0.35% in the top ten. Material for sequencing was peripheral blood. The receptor source for this set is a man in his fifties or sixties with acute or convalescent COVID-19.

In nucleotides, the CDR3 is TGTGCCAGCAGTACAGAACAGGGGACATATAATTCACCCCTCCACTTT. It codes for CASSTEQGTYNSPLHF. The chain recombines TRBV27 with TRBJ1-6; 7 bases line up with TRBD1. From germline, CDR1 is MNHEY and CDR2 SMNVEV (reference sequence). V lost 5 bases and J lost 4; bases outside the gene matches: 8. The CDR3 is 16 residues long.

The gene calls are TRBV29-1 and TRBJ2-5; 7 nucleotides line up with TRBD1. This CDR3 contains 13 residues. Germline V gives CDR1 SQVTM, CDR2 ANQGSEA. V trimming: 6 bases; J trimming: 1 base; junction bases outside the gene matches: 5. CDR3 coding DNA: TGCAGCGTCGTGGCAGGGGGCCAAGAGACCCAGTACTTC. It encodes CSVVAGGQETQYF.

The V call is TRBV2, the J call TRBJ2-1, with D possibly being TRBD1 (6 bases). V was clipped by 7 bases and J by 1 base, with 11 bases between them. The CDR3 is 14 amino acids. CDR1 is SNHLY, CDR2 FYNNEI, per germline. The CDR3 DNA follows: TGTGCCAGCACCACGGACAGTTCCTACAATGAGCAGTTCTTC. Protein: CASTTDSSYNEQFF.

This clone showed up just once. The gene calls are TRBV5-1 and TRBJ1-1; 9 bases agree with TRBD1. CDR1 is SGHRS and CDR2 is YFSETQ in the germline V gene. The trim removed 3 bases at V and 2 bases at J, leaving 8 bases unmatched. CDR3 length: 16 residues. For the CDR3, the DNA is TGCGCCAGCAGCTCCGGGGACAGGGCAAGAAACACTGAAGCTTTCTTT. Its translation: CASSSGDRARNTEAFF.

The rearrangement uses TRBV29-1 and TRBJ1-5, with D possibly TRBD1 on 6 matching bases. This CDR3 is 13 amino acids long. The V gene lost 6 bases and the J gene lost 2 bases, with 11 bases spanning the gap. Germline V gives CDR1 SQVTM, CDR2 ANQGSEA. The CDR3 nucleotides are TGCAGCGTCACGGACAGCCGCAATCAGCCCCAGCATTTT. Translation gives CSVTDSRNQPQHF.

The V and J genes are TRBV30 and TRBJ2-1; 9 positions match TRBD2. The CDR3 spans 14 residues. Per germline, CDR1 GTSNPN and CDR2 SVGIG (reference sequence). Losses at the gene ends were 3 bases for V and 6 bases for J; bases not matched to a gene: 6. This CDR3 reads CAWSGTSITNEQFF. In DNA, the CDR3 is TGTGCCTGGAGCGGGACTAGCATAACCAATGAGCAGTTCTTC.

The chain couples TRBV9 to TRBJ2-7; 7 bases align to TRBD2. CDR1 is SGDLS and CDR2 is YYNGEE in the germline V gene. The CDR3 runs to 16 residues. The junction had 10 bases not matched to a gene; V was cut back by 4 bases and J by 0 bases. CDR3 loop: CASSPPWASGSYEQYF. CDR3 DNA sequence: TGTGCCAGCAGCCCACCCTGGGCTAGCGGCTCCTACGAGCAGTACTTC.

V usage is TRBV6-5 and J usage is TRBJ1-1; tentative D call: TRBD1 (6 bases). Germline assignment: CDR1 MNHEY and CDR2 SVGAGI. The CDR3 consists of 15 residues. V lost 7 bases and J lost 3, with 18 bases in between. The CDR3 here is CASMLAGGSYTEAFF. CDR3 nucleotide sequence: TGTGCCAGCATGTTAGCGGGGGGCAGTTACACTGAAGCTTTCTTT.

V gene TRBV27 combines with J gene TRBJ2-3; 10 bases agree with TRBD1. The CDR3 length is 16 residues. The germline V gene encodes CDR1 MNHEY and CDR2 SMNVEV (reference sequence). V was pared by 6 bases and J by 1 base, with 7 bases of the junction left unmatched. CDR3 sequence: CASRRGQGVGTDTQYF. DNA for the CDR3: TGTGCCAGCAGGAGAGGACAGGGGGTTGGCACAGATACGCAGTATTTT.

This chain joins TRBV6-5 and TRBJ1-2, with TRBD1 matching 9 bases. There are 14 residues in the CDR3. The J segment lost 14 bases and the V segment lost 5 bases, leaving 15 bases of the junction unmatched. Per the germline V gene, CDR1 is MNHEY and CDR2 is SVGAGI. The CDR3 spells CASSMDRGVFGGTF. CDR3 bases: TGTGCCAGCAGTATGGACAGGGGAGTTTTCGGGGGGACCTTC.

The V and J genes are TRBV7-9 and TRBJ1-2; 10 positions match TRBD1. The CDR3 spans 13 residues. The ends lost 5 bases at V and 5 bases at J; junction bases unmatched: 2. Germline V lookup: CDR1 SEHNR, CDR2 FQNEAQ (reference sequence). The CDR3: CASSPDRGYGYTF. For the CDR3, the DNA is TGTGCCAGCAGCCCGGACAGGGGGTATGGCTACACCTTC. Full variable domain (remainder filled in from reference TRBV7-9 and TRBJ1-2): DTGVSQNPRHKITKRGQNVTFRCDPISEHNRLYWYRQTLGQGPEFLTYFQNEAQLEKSRLLSDRFSAERPKGSFSTLEIQRTEQGDSAMYLCASSPDRGYGYTFGSGTRLTVV.

This chain joins TRBV25-1 and TRBJ2-5, with 14 bases aligning to TRBD2. There are 16 residues in the CDR3. Germline CDR1 and CDR2: MGHDK and SYGVNS. V shed 9 bases and J 2 bases; nucleotides not matched to a gene: 8. The CDR3 here is CASGGLAGGLQETQYF. The CDR3, as DNA: TGTGCCAGTGGAGGACTAGCGGGGGGATTACAAGAGACCCAGTACTTC.

The rearrangement joins TRBV10-3 to TRBJ1-4, with D possibly being TRBD1 (5 bases). This CDR3 spans 17 amino acids. V lost 0 bases and J 2 bases, leaving 13 bases between the germline ends. CDR1 ENHRY and CDR2 SYGVKD come from the germline V gene. This CDR3 is CAISESRGGTTNEKLFF. In nucleotides, the CDR3 is TGTGCCATCAGTGAGTCTCGGGGAGGGACGACTAATGAAAAACTGTTTTTT.

The V call is TRBV30, the J call TRBJ1-1, with 8 bases identical to TRBD1. The CDR3 is made up of 13 amino acids. The germline CDR1 and CDR2 sequences are GTSNPN and SVGIG (reference sequence). V shed 3 bases and J 7 bases; nucleotides not matched to a gene: 7. The CDR3 sequence: CAWSPGQGFEAFF. CDR3 DNA: TGTGCCTGGAGCCCAGGACAGGGTTTTGAAGCTTTCTTT.

This chain joins TRBV29-1 and TRBJ2-1, with D possibly being TRBD2 (5 bases). Germline CDR1 is SQVTM and CDR2 is ANQGSEA. This CDR3 contains 12 residues. The ends were cut back, 6 bases at V and 6 bases at J, with 12 bases in the middle. CDR3 bases: TGCAGCGTGGCAGAGGGAATCAATGAGCAGTTCTTC. Translating it yields CSVAEGINEQFF.

This chain connects TRBV4-2 to TRBJ2-5; D unresolved. The ends were cut back, 1 base at V and 5 bases at J, with 11 bases in the middle. Looked up from germline, CDR1 is LGHNA and CDR2 is YNFKEQ. CDR3 size: 14 residues. The CDR3 loop reads CASSQAINGETQYF. Here the CDR3 DNA reads TGTGCCAGCAGCCAAGCAATAAATGGCGAGACCCAGTACTTC.

CDR3 loop: CASTLGQTGTDGYTF. CDR3 coding DNA: TGTGCCAGCACCTTGGGACAGACAGGGACAGATGGCTACACCTTC. This chain links TRBV2 with TRBJ1-2; 7 bases match TRBD1. V gave up 7 bases and J gave up 6 bases; unmatched junction bases: 14. CDR1 SNHLY and CDR2 FYNNEI come from the germline V gene. This CDR3 is built from 15 residues.

The CDR3 nucleotides read TGCGCCAGCAGTGATACCACCAGGGGGCAAACTGAAGCTTTCTTT. Translation gives CASSDTTRGQTEAFF. The J gene is TRBJ1-1, the V gene TRBV10-2; 8 nucleotides line up with TRBD1. Germline V gives CDR1 WSHSY, CDR2 SAAADI. The CDR3 extends over 15 amino acids. V lost 3 bases, J lost 5 bases, and 8 bases stayed unmatched.